The clone carrying this TCR beta chain was recorded at least ten times. No antigen is known for it. The data originate from a study of T cell repertoires in cytomegalovirus infection. Study results and caveats: CMV-specific TCR beta clonotypes restricted by HLA-C were the ones dominating the ex vivo response.

CDR1 and CDR2 (germline): SGHTA, FQGNSA. V lost 1 base and J 4 bases, leaving 8 bases between the germline ends. The CDR3 is 14 residues long. TCRdb re-analysed the reads in MiXCR, keeping a single row per CDR3 protein. Of roughly 630,000 distinct CDR3 sequences listed, approximately 25% are singletons. This receptor was taken from a human donor in good health (CMV status not recorded). Some clones in this sample may be carry-over from other donors' samples. The chain employs TRBV7-2 and TRBJ2-1, with D unclear. Sequencing was done on a sample of CD8+ T cells from PBMCs. The CDR3 bases are TGTGCCAGCAGCTTAGGAGCTATGTACAATGAGCAGTTCTTC. This codes for CASSLGAMYNEQFF.